This T cell receptor (beta chain) was sequenced for a study of T cell repertoires in cytomegalovirus infection. TCRdb reanalysed the reads using MiXCR and keeps one entry per CDR3 protein. This sample yields under 850,000 distinct CDR3 sequences, of which less than 40% are seen a single time; about 2.8% belongs to the top ten. The germline V gene has CDR1 ENHRY and CDR2 SYGVKD. The CDR3 is 13 amino acids. Between the trimmed V and J ends, which lost 7 bases and 9 bases, there was a span of 13 bases. The clonotype comes from a human donor in good health (CMV status not recorded). Some clones in this sample may be carry-over from other donors' samples. Sequences were obtained from PBMCs. The chain combines TRBV10-3 with TRBJ1-6; no definite D call. The CDR3 region is CAITGLLGSPLHF. CDR3 nucleotide sequence: TGTGCCATCACTGGACTTTTGGGTTCACCCCTCCACTTT.